Listed below are T cell receptor beta chains from one sample, sequenced in a study of blood T cell repertoires in COVID-19. Generated by immunoSEQ multiplex PCR, the TCRdb table keeps only in-frame clones and is missing some. The table shows some 200,000 clones, with approximately 85% occurring only once. Sequencing used peripheral blood. The receptors come from a woman in her 70s with COVID-19, enrolled during active disease. Each CDR3 is given with its conserved first and last residue. D genes are given only for firm matches. The size field is filled for only some rows; it gives once, few, many or a size class.

d_call: NA
v_call: TRBV18
clone_size: few
j_call: TRBJ1-3
cdr3_nt: TGTGCCAGCTCAGTAGGACTCACTGGAAACACCATATATTTT
cdr3_aa: CASSVGLTGNTIYF

d_call: NA
v_call: TRBV7-3
clone_size: NA
j_call: TRBJ2-1
cdr3_nt: TGTGCCAGCAGTTCTGGGCCGGGGAATGAGCAGTTCTTC
cdr3_aa: CASSSGPGNEQFF

d_call: NA
v_call: TRBV7-7
clone_size: NA
j_call: TRBJ1-1
cdr3_nt: TGTGCTAGCAGCCTTTCCGGTTCCACTGAAGCTTTCTTT
cdr3_aa: CASSLSGSTEAFF

d_call: NA
v_call: TRBV12-5
clone_size: once
j_call: TRBJ1-1
cdr3_nt: TGTGCTAGTGGTTCCCGTGTTGCGGTCATGACTGAAGCTTTCTTT
cdr3_aa: CASGSRVAVMTEAFF

d_call: TRBD2
v_call: TRBV9
clone_size: NA
j_call: TRBJ2-7
cdr3_nt: TGTGCCAGCAGCGTAGCTACTAGCGAAGGCGAGCAGTACTTC
cdr3_aa: CASSVATSEGEQYF

d_call: TRBD1
v_call: TRBV5-1
clone_size: NA
j_call: TRBJ2-5
cdr3_nt: TGCGCCAGCAGCCCAGACAGGGGAAAAGAGACCCAGTACTTC
cdr3_aa: CASSPDRGKETQYF

d_call: NA
v_call: TRBV11-1
clone_size: NA
j_call: TRBJ2-3
cdr3_nt: TGTGCCAGCAGCTTACAGGGAGGAGGAGCAGATACGCAGTATTTT
cdr3_aa: CASSLQGGGADTQYF

d_call: TRBD2
v_call: TRBV9
clone_size: NA
j_call: TRBJ2-2
cdr3_nt: TGTGCCAGCAGACGAGGGACTAGCGGGAGCTCCGGGGAGCTGTTTTTT
cdr3_aa: CASRRGTSGSSGELFF

d_call: NA
v_call: TRBV18
clone_size: NA
j_call: TRBJ2-7
cdr3_nt: TGTGCCAGCTCACCAAAGGGGTCCTACGAGCAGTACTTC
cdr3_aa: CASSPKGSYEQYF

d_call: NA
v_call: TRBV5-1
clone_size: NA
j_call: TRBJ1-5
cdr3_nt: TGCGCCAGCAGCTGGGAGCCCGGCAATCAGCCCCAGCATTTT
cdr3_aa: CASSWEPGNQPQHF

d_call: NA
v_call: TRBV4-3
clone_size: once
j_call: TRBJ2-7
cdr3_nt: TGCGCCAGCAGCCAAGACGCGGGACAGATGAGCTACGAGCAGTACTTC
cdr3_aa: CASSQDAGQMSYEQYF

d_call: NA
v_call: TRBV7-6
clone_size: NA
j_call: TRBJ1-3
cdr3_nt: TGTGCCAGCAGCTTAGTAGGGCAGGGAGGTATCTCTGGAAACACCATATATTTT
cdr3_aa: CASSLVGQGGISGNTIYF

d_call: TRBD1
v_call: TRBV5-4
clone_size: NA
j_call: TRBJ1-1
cdr3_nt: TGTGCCAGCAGCCCCCCCCGGACAGGGGCCGGGACTGAAGCTTTCTTT
cdr3_aa: CASSPPRTGAGTEAFF

d_call: NA
v_call: TRBV4-1
clone_size: NA
j_call: TRBJ2-5
cdr3_nt: TGCGCCAGCAGCCAGTCACTGGTGGAGACCCAGTACTTC
cdr3_aa: CASSQSLVETQYF

d_call: TRBD2
v_call: TRBV3-1/TRBV3-2
clone_size: NA
j_call: TRBJ2-5
cdr3_nt: TGTGCCAGCAGCCCGGGGACTAGCCTTGCCAAAGAGACCCAGTACTTC
cdr3_aa: CASSPGTSLAKETQYF

d_call: TRBD2
v_call: TRBV25-1
clone_size: NA
j_call: TRBJ2-5
cdr3_nt: TGTGCCAGCAGCGGACTAGCGGGAGGTAGTGAGACCCAGTACTTC
cdr3_aa: CASSGLAGGSETQYF